This entry lists 5 T cell receptor beta chains sequenced from one sample in a study of blood T cell repertoires in COVID-19. Only in-frame clones appear in the TCRdb table, and some are missing; sequencing was by immunoSEQ multiplex PCR. The sample holds approximately 160,000 clones, 80% to 95% seen once. The sequenced material came from peripheral blood. These receptors came from a woman aged 60-75 years with COVID-19, enrolled during active disease.

The V gene is TRBV9, the J gene TRBJ2-3; TRBD2 matches at 12 bases. The V gene's germline CDR1 is SGDLS and CDR2 YYNGEE. The CDR3 has 19 amino acids. Trimming at V came to 5 bases and at J to 0 bases, leaving 13 bases not matched to a gene. Here the CDR3 reads CASSPAWASGGGSTDTQYF. Written as DNA, the CDR3 is TGTGCCAGCAGTCCTGCATGGGCTAGCGGGGGGGGAAGCACAGATACGCAGTATTTT.

This clone appeared a single time. The genes are TRBV4-3 and TRBJ1-1, with D unclear. V lost 3 bases and J 7 bases, leaving 9 bases between the germline ends. CDR1 LGHNA and CDR2 YSLEER come from the germline V gene. This CDR3 is built from 12 residues. In DNA form, the CDR3 reads TGCGCCAGCAGCCACCGGGAGGGTGAAGCTTTCTTT. Translating gives CASSHREGEAFF.

J is TRBJ1-1 and V is TRBV20-1, with D maybe TRBD1 (5 bases). V was cut by 6 bases and J by 11 bases, with 16 bases left in between. The CDR3 runs 11 residues. Looked up from germline, CDR1 is DFQATT and CDR2 is SNEGSKA (reference sequence). In DNA, the CDR3 is TGCAGTGCGAGGACCTCGCGGGGCGCTTTCTTT. This translates into CSARTSRGAFF.

The count of this clone is one. DNA of the CDR3: TGCAGCGTTGTAAAAAGCGGCACAGATACGCAGTATTTT. Amino acid sequence: CSVVKSGTDTQYF. The chain couples TRBV29-1 to TRBJ2-3; D is undetermined. CDR1 and CDR2 (germline): SQVTM, ANQGSEA. Trimming left V 4 bases short and J 1 base short, with 9 bases between. CDR3 size: 13 residues.

The chain is built from TRBV3-1 (or the pseudogene TRBV3-2) and TRBJ1-5; TRBD1 aligns across 8 bases. This CDR3 spans 13 amino acids. From germline, CDR1 is LGHDT and CDR2 YNNKEL (reference sequence). The V segment lost 10 bases and the J segment 4 bases; nucleotides outside the gene matches: 6. DNA for the CDR3: TGTGCCACGGGGACAGGCAAAAATCAGCCCCAGCATTTT. This encodes CATGTGKNQPQHF.